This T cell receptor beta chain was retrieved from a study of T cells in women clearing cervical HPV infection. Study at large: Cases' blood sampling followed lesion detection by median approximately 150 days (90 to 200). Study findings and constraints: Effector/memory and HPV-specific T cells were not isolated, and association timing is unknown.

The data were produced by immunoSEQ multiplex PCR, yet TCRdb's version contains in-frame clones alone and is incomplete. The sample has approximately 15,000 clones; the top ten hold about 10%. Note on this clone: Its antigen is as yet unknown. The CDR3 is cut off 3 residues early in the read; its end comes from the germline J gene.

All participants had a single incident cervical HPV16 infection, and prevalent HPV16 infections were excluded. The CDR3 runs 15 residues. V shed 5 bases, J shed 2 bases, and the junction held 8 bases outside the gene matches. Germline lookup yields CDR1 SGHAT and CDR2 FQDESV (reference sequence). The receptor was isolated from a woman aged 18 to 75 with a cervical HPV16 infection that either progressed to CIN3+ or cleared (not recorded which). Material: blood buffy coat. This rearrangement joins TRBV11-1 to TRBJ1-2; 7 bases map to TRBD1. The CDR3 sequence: CASSPRTGSNYGYTF. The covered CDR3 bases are TGTGCCAGCAGCCCCCGGACAGGCTCGAACTATGGC.